This T cell receptor (beta chain) was sequenced for a study of radiation and T cells in renal cell carcinoma. Points on this clone: What it recognizes is unknown.

General study findings and limits: From baseline, blood top tumor clonotypes peaked at 2 weeks post-radiation.

Only in-frame clones appear in the TCRdb table, and some are missing; sequencing was by immunoSEQ multiplex PCR. The sample comprises some 120,000 clones, 88% of which are singletons, and 5.5% to 6.5% rests with the top ten. The CDR3 is 14 residues long. With 1 base removed from V and 3 bases from J, the gap between germline ends came to 9 bases. Germline V gene sequence: CDR1 LGHNA, CDR2 YSLEER. Time point: blood 2 weeks post-SBRT. Treatment given: 15 Gy SBRT to primary tumor, nephrectomy 4 weeks later. The sequenced sample was blood, obtained from a patient whose treatment included radiotherapy and nephrectomy. The J gene is TRBJ1-1, the V gene TRBV4-3, with unresolved D. The sequence came from a woman in her 70s with renal cell carcinoma. The CDR3 DNA follows: TGCGCCAGCAGCCAAGCAAGGGCGGACACTGAAGCTTTCTTT. Translation gives CASSQARADTEAFF.